This is a list of T cell receptor beta chains from one sample in a study of T-cell memory formation after mild COVID-19. TCRdb called the 5' RACE reads again in MiXCR, with one record for every CDR3 protein. The table records about 360,000 distinct CDR3 sequences, over 13% of them present only once. The sequenced material came from PBMCs or a T cell subset sorted from them (not recorded which). The receptor source for this set is a young man who had mild COVID-19 (a few samples of this study predate the infection). Cell type and time point are not known. Both conserved end residues are part of each CDR3. The order of the fields is CDR3 protein, CDR3 DNA, D gene, clone size, V gene, J gene. D genes are given only for firm matches. Size tells how often a clone was seen (once, few, many) or the class of an expanded clone, and some rows leave it out.

CASLQWDGNNEQFF	TGTGCCAGCTTACAATGGGACGGGAACAATGAGCAGTTCTTC	.	few	TRBV5-5	TRBJ2-1
CASSPGTGGWHQPQHF	TGTGCCAGCAGTCCCGGGACAGGGGGATGGCATCAGCCCCAGCATTTT	TRBD1	few	TRBV6-2/TRBV6-3	TRBJ1-5
CASSLSSVGHSYEQYF	TGTGCCAGCAGTTTAAGTAGTGTCGGCCACTCCTACGAGCAGTACTTC	.	.	TRBV28	TRBJ2-7
CSAGGYMNTEAFF	TGCAGTGCAGGAGGGTACATGAACACTGAAGCTTTCTTT	.	.	TRBV20-1	TRBJ1-1
CASSLFAGGSNEQFF	TGTGCCAGCAGCTTATTTGCGGGGGGCTCCAATGAGCAGTTCTTC	TRBD2	few	TRBV7-6	TRBJ2-1
CASTDTGGRRTGSSYEQYF	TGTGCCAGCACCGACACTGGAGGGCGGCGGACGGGGAGCTCCTACGAGCAGTACTTC	.	.	TRBV6-2/TRBV6-3	TRBJ2-7
CAGQAGETQYF	TGTGCCGGCCAAGCGGGAGAGACCCAGTACTTC	.	.	TRBV2	TRBJ2-5
CASSKQFNTEAFF	TGCGCCAGCAGCAAACAGTTTAACACTGAAGCTTTCTTT	.	.	TRBV5-1	TRBJ1-1
CASSEMNTEAFF	TGCGCCAGCAGTGAGATGAACACTGAAGCTTTCTTT	.	many	TRBV10-2	TRBJ1-1
CASRNGGYGYTF	TGTGCCAGCAGGAACGGCGGCTATGGCTACACCTTC	.	few	TRBV12-3/TRBV12-4	TRBJ1-2
CSAGLLGTGDNEQFF	TGCAGCGCTGGACTGCTCGGGACTGGAGACAATGAGCAGTTCTTC	.	few	TRBV29-1	TRBJ2-1
CATSRDPLSGNTIYF	TGTGCCACCAGCAGAGATCCCCTCTCTGGAAACACCATATATTTT	.	.	TRBV15	TRBJ1-3
CSASGGLHGYTF	TGCAGTGCTAGTGGCGGTCTTCACGGCTACACCTTC	.	many	TRBV20-1	TRBJ1-2
CTSSQERQGCPEAFF	TGCACCAGCAGCCAAGAACGTCAGGGGTGCCCTGAAGCTTTCTTT	.	.	TRBV1	TRBJ1-1
CASSGGGGVTEAFF	TGTGCCAGCAGCGGCGGGGGGGGTGTCACTGAAGCTTTCTTT	.	.	TRBV7-9	TRBJ1-1
CASSQGRGFRETQYF	TGCGCCAGCAGCCAAGGTCGGGGGTTCCGGGAGACCCAGTACTTC	.	.	TRBV4-3	TRBJ2-5
CASNTLREDTQYF	TGTGCCAGCAACACCCTCCGGGAGGATACGCAGTATTTT	.	.	TRBV6-1	TRBJ2-3
CSARDPSRQGNYEQYF	TGCAGTGCTAGAGATCCCTCCAGACAGGGAAACTACGAGCAGTACTTC	TRBD1	.	TRBV20-1	TRBJ2-7
CSVPGQGALSNQPQHF	TGCAGTGTTCCGGGACAGGGGGCACTTAGCAATCAGCCCCAGCATTTT	TRBD1	.	TRBV20-1	TRBJ1-5
CASGSYRAVNTEAFF	TGTGCCAGCGGGTCTTATAGGGCTGTGAACACTGAAGCTTTCTTT	.	.	TRBV12-3/TRBV12-4	TRBJ1-1
CSAKGLEAFF	TGCAGTGCTAAGGGCCTTGAAGCTTTCTTT	.	few	TRBV20-1	TRBJ1-1
CASNRQADTQYF	TGTGCCAGCAACCGGCAGGCAGATACGCAGTATTTT	.	many	TRBV7-9	TRBJ2-3
CASSLSPGQGLNYEQYF	TGCGCCAGCAGCTTGTCCCCAGGGCAGGGTCTAAACTACGAGCAGTACTTC	.	.	TRBV5-1	TRBJ2-7
CASSQEDRADNYGYTF	TGCGCCAGCAGCCAAGAGGACAGGGCCGATAACTATGGCTACACCTTC	TRBD1	.	TRBV4-1	TRBJ1-2
CASSLATSGLRNEQFF	TGTGCCAGCAGTTTGGCAACTAGCGGGCTCCGCAATGAGCAGTTCTTC	TRBD2	.	TRBV28	TRBJ2-1
CASTPTTGYQETQYF	TGTGCCAGTACCCCCACCACAGGGTACCAAGAGACCCAGTACTTC	.	.	TRBV19	TRBJ2-5
CASITGPNTGELFF	TGTGCCAGCATAACAGGACCGAACACCGGGGAGCTGTTTTTT	.	.	TRBV6-1	TRBJ2-2
CASSQEDRGYTQYF	TGCGCCAGCAGCCAAGAGGACAGGGGGTATACGCAGTATTTT	TRBD1	many	TRBV4-1	TRBJ2-3
CASSHGGGNEQYF	TGCGCCAGCAGCCACGGGGGAGGCAACGAGCAGTACTTC	.	few	TRBV4-1	TRBJ2-7
CASSRDPDSYEQYF	TGCGCCAGCAGTCGAGACCCGGACAGCTACGAGCAGTACTTC	.	many	TRBV5-1	TRBJ2-7
CASSLGGPNTEAFF	TGTGCCAGCAGTTTGGGCGGACCGAACACTGAAGCTTTCTTT	.	.	TRBV12-3/TRBV12-4	TRBJ1-1
CASSRTSGGGTQYF	TGCGCCAGCAGCCGGACTAGCGGGGGAGGGACCCAGTACTTC	TRBD2	.	TRBV5-1	TRBJ2-5
CASSVNRVGTGELFF	TGTGCCAGCAGCGTTAACAGGGTGGGCACCGGGGAGCTGTTTTTT	.	.	TRBV9	TRBJ2-2
CASRGDEQYF	TGTGCCAGCAGGGGGGACGAGCAGTACTTC	.	.	TRBV6-4	TRBJ2-7
CSARGWGTSGGAWNIQYF	TGCAGTGCTAGAGGATGGGGGACTAGCGGGGGGGCGTGGAACATTCAGTACTTC	TRBD2	few	TRBV20-1	TRBJ2-4
CASSYVGDAGYNGYTF	TGTGCCAGCAGTTACGTTGGGGACGCCGGTTACAATGGCTACACCTTC	.	few	TRBV6-2/TRBV6-3	TRBJ1-2
CASSQGGTSGWYGYTF	TGCGCCAGCAGCCAAGGTGGGACGTCCGGGTGGTATGGCTACACCTTC	.	.	TRBV4-3	TRBJ1-2
CASSTSGADTQYF	TGTGCCAGCTCGACTAGCGGAGCAGATACGCAGTATTTT	TRBD2	many	TRBV5-4	TRBJ2-3
CASGSDLFTDTQYF	TGTGCTAGTGGTTCCGACCTTTTCACAGATACGCAGTATTTT	.	.	TRBV12-5	TRBJ2-3
CASSYWADTQYF	TGTGCCAGCAGTTACTGGGCAGATACGCAGTATTTT	.	few	TRBV6-2/TRBV6-3	TRBJ2-3
CASRTGPPYNEQFF	TGTGCCAGCCGTACGGGGCCCCCCTACAATGAGCAGTTCTTC	.	.	TRBV7-9	TRBJ2-1
CASSPSDYQETQYF	TGTGCCAGCAGCCCGTCGGACTACCAAGAGACCCAGTACTTC	.	many	TRBV9	TRBJ2-5
CSAKGSLFNQPQHF	TGCAGTGCAAAAGGTTCCCTTTTTAATCAGCCCCAGCATTTT	.	few	TRBV20-1	TRBJ1-5
CSARYQSSGGNEQFF	TGCAGTGCTAGATATCAGTCTAGCGGGGGCAATGAGCAGTTCTTC	TRBD2	many	TRBV20-1	TRBJ2-1
CASSYSGQPQFF	TGTGCCAGCAGTTACTCAGGGCAACCGCAGTTCTTC	.	many	TRBV6-5	TRBJ2-1
CASSLPAGGSREQFF	TGTGCCAGCAGCTTACCAGCGGGGGGCTCCCGAGAGCAGTTCTTC	TRBD2	few	TRBV7-8	TRBJ2-1
CASSLTGGARETQYF	TGTGCCAGCAGTTTAACCGGGGGGGCCCGAGAGACCCAGTACTTC	TRBD2	few	TRBV28	TRBJ2-5
CASSEALTGLNTEAFF	TGTGCCAGCAGTGAAGCGCTTACGGGGTTAAACACTGAAGCTTTCTTT	.	.	TRBV2	TRBJ1-1
CASSSDRGPNGELFF	TGTGCCAGCAGCAGTGACAGGGGGCCGAACGGGGAGCTGTTTTTT	TRBD1	.	TRBV11-3	TRBJ2-2
CASSSTSGYNEQFF	TGTGCCAGCAGCTCGACTAGCGGGTACAATGAGCAGTTCTTC	TRBD2	few	TRBV7-3	TRBJ2-1
CSARQGHLNEQFF	TGCAGTGCTAGACAGGGGCATTTGAATGAGCAGTTCTTC	.	.	TRBV20-1	TRBJ2-1
CAWSVRGNTEAFF	TGTGCCTGGAGTGTTCGGGGGAACACTGAAGCTTTCTTT	.	few	TRBV30	TRBJ1-1
CASSFGQGAYNSPLHF	TGTGCCAGCAGTTTCGGACAGGGGGCCTATAATTCACCCCTCCACTTT	TRBD1	.	TRBV6-5	TRBJ1-6